This T cell receptor beta chain originates from a study of siplizumab effects on memory and regulatory T cells. Study-level results: Proliferating Tregs in siplizumab cultures were never verified as suppressive.

In each sample, roughly 97,000 TCR templates were assayed. Some clones are missing from TCRdb's copy, which holds only in-frame ones; the method was immunoSEQ multiplex PCR. The repertoire consists of roughly 120,000 clones, with roughly 94% occurring once and the leading ten covering under 2%. With regard to this clone: Its antigen is not identified.

The CDR3 spans 21 residues. V trimming: 0 bases; J trimming: 1 base; junction bases outside the gene matches: 16. Per the germline V gene, CDR1 is SGHRS and CDR2 is YFSETQ. The genes are TRBV5-1 and TRBJ2-1; 10 bases are shared with TRBD2. The sequenced sample consisted of non-Treg CD4+ T cells sorted from blood. This TCR was sampled from a human donor in good health. CDR3 DNA: TGCGCCAGCAGCTTGGTTACAGGGGGTTCGGGACTAGCGAAGTCCTACAATGAGCAGTTCTTC. Its translation is CASSLVTGGSGLAKSYNEQFF. The full variable domain, completed using reference TRBV5-1 and TRBJ2-1, is KAGVTQTPRYLIKTRGQQVTLSCSPISGHRSVSWYQQTPGQGLQFLFEYFSETQRNKGNFPGRFSGRQFSNSRSEMNVSTLELGDSALYLCASSLVTGGSGLAKSYNEQFFGPGTRLTVL.